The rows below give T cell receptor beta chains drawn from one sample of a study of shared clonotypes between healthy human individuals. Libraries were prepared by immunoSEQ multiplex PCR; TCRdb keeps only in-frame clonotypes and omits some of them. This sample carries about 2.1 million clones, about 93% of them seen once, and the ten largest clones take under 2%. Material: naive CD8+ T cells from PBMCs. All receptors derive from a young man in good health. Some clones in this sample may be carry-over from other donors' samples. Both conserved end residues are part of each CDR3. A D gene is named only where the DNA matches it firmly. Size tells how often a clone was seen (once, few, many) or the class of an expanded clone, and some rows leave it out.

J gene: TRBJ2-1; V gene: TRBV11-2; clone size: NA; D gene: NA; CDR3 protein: CASSLELGFYNEQFF; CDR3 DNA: TGTGCCAGCAGCTTAGAGTTAGGATTTTACAATGAGCAGTTCTTC
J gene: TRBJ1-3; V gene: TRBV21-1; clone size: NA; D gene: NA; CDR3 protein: CASSNPRDRARSGNTIYF; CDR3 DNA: TGTGCCAGCAGTAATCCTAGGGACAGGGCCCGCTCTGGAAACACCATATATTTT
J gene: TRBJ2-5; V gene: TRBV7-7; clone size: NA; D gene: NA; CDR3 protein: CASSRGTFLSETQYF; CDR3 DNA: TGTGCCAGCAGCCGCGGGACCTTTTTGAGTGAGACCCAGTACTTC
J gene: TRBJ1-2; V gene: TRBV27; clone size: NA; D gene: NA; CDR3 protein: CASSSPRAGLIYGYTF; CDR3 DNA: TGTGCCAGCAGTTCCCCGCGGGCAGGCCTGATCTATGGCTACACCTTC
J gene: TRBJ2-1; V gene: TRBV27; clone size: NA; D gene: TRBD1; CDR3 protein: CASRTGTGLGEQFF; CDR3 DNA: TGTGCCAGCAGGACCGGGACAGGGCTGGGTGAGCAGTTCTTC
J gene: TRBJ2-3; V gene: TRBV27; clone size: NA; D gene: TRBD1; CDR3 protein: CASSFDRGTDTQYF; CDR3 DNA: TGTGCCAGCAGTTTCGACAGGGGCACAGATACGCAGTATTTT
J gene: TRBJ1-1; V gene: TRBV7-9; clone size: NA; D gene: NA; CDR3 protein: CASSTNPEAFF; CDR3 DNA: TGTGCCAGCAGCACCAACCCTGAAGCTTTCTTT
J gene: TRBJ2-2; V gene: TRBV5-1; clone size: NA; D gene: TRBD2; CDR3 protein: CASSLLVTSPNTGELFF; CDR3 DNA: TGCGCCAGCAGCTTGCTCGTGACTAGCCCCAACACCGGGGAGCTGTTTTTT
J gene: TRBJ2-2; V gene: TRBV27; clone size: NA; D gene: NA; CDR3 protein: CASSLRGTGELFF; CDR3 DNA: TGTGCCAGCAGTTTGCGAGGCACCGGGGAGCTGTTTTTT
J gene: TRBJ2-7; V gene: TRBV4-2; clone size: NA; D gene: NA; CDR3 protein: CASSHGSGAFYEQYF; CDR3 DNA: TGTGCCAGCAGCCACGGGTCTGGCGCATTCTACGAGCAGTACTTC
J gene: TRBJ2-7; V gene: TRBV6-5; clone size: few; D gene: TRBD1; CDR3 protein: CASSYSRDSYSYEQYF; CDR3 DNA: TGTGCCAGCAGTTACTCGAGGGACAGCTACTCCTACGAGCAGTACTTC
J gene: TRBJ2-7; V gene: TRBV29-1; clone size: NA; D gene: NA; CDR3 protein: CSVGGPYEQYF; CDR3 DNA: TGCAGCGTTGGAGGACCTTACGAGCAGTACTTC
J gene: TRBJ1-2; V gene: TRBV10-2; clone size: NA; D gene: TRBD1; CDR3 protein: CASSEFGTGGSGYTF; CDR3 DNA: TGCGCCAGCAGTGAGTTTGGGACAGGGGGTTCTGGCTACACCTTC
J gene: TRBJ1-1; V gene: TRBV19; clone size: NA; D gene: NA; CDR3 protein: CASSLTGPGYTEAFF; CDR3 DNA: TGTGCCAGTAGTTTAACAGGGCCGGGGTACACTGAAGCTTTCTTT
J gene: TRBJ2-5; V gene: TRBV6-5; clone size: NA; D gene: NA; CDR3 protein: CASSYSGLAMGETQYF; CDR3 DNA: TGTGCCAGCAGTTACTCAGGGCTAGCGATGGGAGAGACCCAGTACTTC
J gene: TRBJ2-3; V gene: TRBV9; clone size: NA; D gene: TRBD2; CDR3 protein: CASSVEGRASKDTQYF; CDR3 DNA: TGTGCCAGCAGCGTAGAAGGGAGGGCCTCGAAAGATACGCAGTATTTT
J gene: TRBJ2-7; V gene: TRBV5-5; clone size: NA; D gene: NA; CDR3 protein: CASSPPESGDFEQYF; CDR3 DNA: TGTGCCAGCAGCCCCCCGGAGTCAGGGGACTTCGAGCAGTACTTC
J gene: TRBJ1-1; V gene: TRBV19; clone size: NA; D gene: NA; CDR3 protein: CASSIGAGMNTEAFF; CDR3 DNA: TGTGCCAGTAGTATAGGCGCAGGCATGAACACTGAAGCTTTCTTT
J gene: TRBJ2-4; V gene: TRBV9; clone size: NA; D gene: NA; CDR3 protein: CASSVGRVEAKNIQYF; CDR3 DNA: TGTGCCAGCAGCGTGGGCAGGGTTGAGGCCAAAAACATTCAGTACTTC
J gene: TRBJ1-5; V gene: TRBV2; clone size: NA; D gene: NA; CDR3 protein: CASSATRGGPNQPQHF; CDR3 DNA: TGTGCCAGCAGTGCAACGCGGGGGGGCCCCAATCAGCCCCAGCATTTT
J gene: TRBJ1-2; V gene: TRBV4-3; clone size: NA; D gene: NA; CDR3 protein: CASSQEREISDGLYGYTF; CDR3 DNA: TGCGCCAGCAGCCAAGAGAGGGAGATTTCGGACGGCCTCTATGGCTACACCTTC
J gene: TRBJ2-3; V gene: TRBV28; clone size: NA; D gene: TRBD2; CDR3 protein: CASSLATSGDRTDTQYF; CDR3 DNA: TGTGCCAGCAGTCTCGCGACTAGCGGGGATCGCACAGATACGCAGTATTTT
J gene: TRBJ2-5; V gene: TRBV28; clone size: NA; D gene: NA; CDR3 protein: CASRGDGETAQYF; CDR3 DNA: TGTGCCAGCAGGGGGGACGGGGAGACGGCCCAGTACTTC
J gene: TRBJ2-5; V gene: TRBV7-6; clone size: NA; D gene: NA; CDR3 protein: CASSPRTGQETQYF; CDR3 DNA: TGTGCCAGCAGCCCGCGGACGGGCCAAGAGACCCAGTACTTC
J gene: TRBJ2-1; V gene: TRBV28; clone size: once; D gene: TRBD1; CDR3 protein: CASRTGGAFEEQFF; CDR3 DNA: TGTGCCAGCAGAACAGGGGGCGCTTTCGAGGAGCAGTTCTTC
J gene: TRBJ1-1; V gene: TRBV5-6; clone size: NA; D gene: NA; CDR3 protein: CASSFDVNTEAFF; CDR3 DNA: TGTGCCAGCAGTTTTGACGTGAACACTGAAGCTTTCTTT
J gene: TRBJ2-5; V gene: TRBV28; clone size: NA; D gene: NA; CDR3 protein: CASSLPEVEETQYF; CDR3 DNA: TGTGCCAGCAGTCTCCCAGAAGTTGAAGAGACCCAGTACTTC
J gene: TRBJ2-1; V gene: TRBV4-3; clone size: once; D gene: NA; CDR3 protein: CASSQDYHGSPYNEQFF; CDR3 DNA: TGCGCCAGCAGCCAAGATTATCATGGCTCGCCTTACAATGAGCAGTTCTTC
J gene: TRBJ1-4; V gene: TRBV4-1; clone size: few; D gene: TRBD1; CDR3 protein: CASSQGRTGSIELFF; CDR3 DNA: TGCGCCAGCAGCCAAGGTCGGACAGGGTCGATAGAACTGTTTTTT
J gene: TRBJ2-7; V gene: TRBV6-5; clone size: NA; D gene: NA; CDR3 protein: CASSASSYSYEQYF; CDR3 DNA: TGTGCCAGCAGCGCCTCAAGTTACTCCTACGAGCAGTACTTC
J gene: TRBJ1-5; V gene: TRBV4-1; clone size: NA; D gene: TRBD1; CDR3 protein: CASSPRSGTDNQPQHF; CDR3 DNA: TGCGCCAGCAGCCCTCGTTCCGGGACAGACAATCAGCCCCAGCATTTT
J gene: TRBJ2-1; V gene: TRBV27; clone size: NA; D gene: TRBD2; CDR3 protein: CASSPGLAELYNEQFF; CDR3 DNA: TGTGCCAGCAGTCCGGGACTAGCGGAGTTATACAATGAGCAGTTCTTC
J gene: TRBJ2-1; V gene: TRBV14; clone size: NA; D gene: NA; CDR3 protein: CASSHGTSSYNEQFF; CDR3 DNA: TGTGCCAGCAGCCACGGGACATCCTCCTACAATGAGCAGTTCTTC
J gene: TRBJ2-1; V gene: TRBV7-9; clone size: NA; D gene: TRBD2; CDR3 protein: CASRSGSRNEQFF; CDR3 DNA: TGTGCCAGCAGGAGCGGGAGTAGGAATGAGCAGTTCTTC
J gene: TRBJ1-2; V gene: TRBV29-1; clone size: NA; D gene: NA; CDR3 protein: CSAGTNGYTF; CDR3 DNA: TGCAGCGCAGGAACTAATGGCTACACCTTC
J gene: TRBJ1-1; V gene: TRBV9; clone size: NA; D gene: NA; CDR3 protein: CASSVAQGTEAFF; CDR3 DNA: TGTGCCAGCAGCGTCGCACAGGGCACTGAAGCTTTCTTT
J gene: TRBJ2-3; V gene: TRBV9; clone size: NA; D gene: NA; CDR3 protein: CASSVGVSTDTQYF; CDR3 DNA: TGTGCCAGCAGCGTAGGGGTGAGCACAGATACGCAGTATTTT
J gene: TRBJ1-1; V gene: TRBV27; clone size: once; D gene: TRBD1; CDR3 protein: CASGLTGGLSEAFF; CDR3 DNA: TGTGCCAGCGGATTAACAGGGGGCTTATCTGAAGCTTTCTTT
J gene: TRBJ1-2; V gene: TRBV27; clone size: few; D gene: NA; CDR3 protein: CASRGRAYGYTF; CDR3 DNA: TGTGCCAGCAGAGGACGGGCCTATGGCTACACCTTC
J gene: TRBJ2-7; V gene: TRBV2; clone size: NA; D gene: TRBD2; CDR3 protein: CASSDRGLAGVRSYEQYF; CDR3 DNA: TGTGCCAGCAGTGATCGGGGACTAGCGGGAGTTCGCTCCTACGAGCAGTACTTC